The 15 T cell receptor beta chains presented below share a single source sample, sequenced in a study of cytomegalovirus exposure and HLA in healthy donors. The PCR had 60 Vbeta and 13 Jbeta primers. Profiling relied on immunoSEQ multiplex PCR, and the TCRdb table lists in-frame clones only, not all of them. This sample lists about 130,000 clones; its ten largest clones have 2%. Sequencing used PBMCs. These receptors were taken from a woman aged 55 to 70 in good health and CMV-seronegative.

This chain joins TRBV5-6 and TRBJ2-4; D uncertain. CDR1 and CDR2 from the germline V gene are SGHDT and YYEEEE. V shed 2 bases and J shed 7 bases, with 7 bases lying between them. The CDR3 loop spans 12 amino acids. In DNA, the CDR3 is TGTGCCAGCAGCTTAAATCAGAACATTCAGTACTTC. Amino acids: CASSLNQNIQYF.

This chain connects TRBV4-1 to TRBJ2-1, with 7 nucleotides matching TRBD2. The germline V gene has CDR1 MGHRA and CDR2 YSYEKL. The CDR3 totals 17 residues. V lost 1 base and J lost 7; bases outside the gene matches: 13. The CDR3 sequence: CASSQADLAETGNEQFF. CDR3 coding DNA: TGCGCCAGCAGCCAAGCTGATCTAGCGGAGACTGGTAATGAGCAGTTCTTC.

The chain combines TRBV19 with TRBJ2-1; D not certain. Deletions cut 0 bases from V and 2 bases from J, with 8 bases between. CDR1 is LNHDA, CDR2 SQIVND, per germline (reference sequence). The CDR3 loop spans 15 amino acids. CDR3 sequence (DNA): TGTGCCAGTAGTATAGACTCTTTTGCCTACAATGAGCAGTTCTTC. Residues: CASSIDSFAYNEQFF. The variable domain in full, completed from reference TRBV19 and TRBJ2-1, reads DGGITQSPKYLFRKEGQNVTLSCEQNLNHDAMYWYRQDPGQGLRLIYYSQIVNDFQKGDIAEGYSVSREKKESFPLTVTSAQKNPTAFYLCASSIDSFAYNEQFFGPGTRLTVL.

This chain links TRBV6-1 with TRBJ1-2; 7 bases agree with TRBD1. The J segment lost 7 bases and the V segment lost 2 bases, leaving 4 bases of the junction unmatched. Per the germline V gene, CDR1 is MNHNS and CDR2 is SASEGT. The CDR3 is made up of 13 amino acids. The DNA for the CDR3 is TGTGCCAGCAGTGAAAGACAGGGATTTGGCTACACCTTC. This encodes CASSERQGFGYTF.

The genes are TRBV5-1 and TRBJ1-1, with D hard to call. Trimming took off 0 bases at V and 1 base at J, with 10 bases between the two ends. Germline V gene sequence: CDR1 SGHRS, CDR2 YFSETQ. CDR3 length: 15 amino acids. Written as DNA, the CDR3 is TGCGCCAGCAGCTTGGACAGCCCCACGAACACTGAAGCTTTCTTT. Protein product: CASSLDSPTNTEAFF.

This CDR3 is CSVVVRGLGYTF. CDR3 DNA sequence: TGCAGCGTTGTTGTTAGGGGGCTAGGCTACACCTTC. This sequence joins TRBV29-1 and TRBJ1-2; TRBD1 agrees at 7 bases. The J segment lost 8 bases and the V segment lost 4 bases, leaving 7 bases of the junction unmatched. The CDR3 has 12 residues. Germline assignment: CDR1 SQVTM and CDR2 ANQGSEA.

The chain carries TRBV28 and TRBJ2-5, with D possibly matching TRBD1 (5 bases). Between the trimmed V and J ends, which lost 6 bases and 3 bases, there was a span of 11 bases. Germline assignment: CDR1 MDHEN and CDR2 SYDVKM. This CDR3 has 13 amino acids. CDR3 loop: CASSWGIKETQYF. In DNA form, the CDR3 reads TGTGCCAGCAGCTGGGGCATTAAAGAGACCCAGTACTTC.

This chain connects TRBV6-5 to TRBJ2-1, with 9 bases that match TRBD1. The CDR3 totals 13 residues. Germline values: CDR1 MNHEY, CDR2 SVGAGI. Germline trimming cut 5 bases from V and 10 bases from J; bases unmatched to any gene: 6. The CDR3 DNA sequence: TGTGCCAGCAGTGCCCCCGGGACAGGGGAGCAGTTCTTC. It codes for CASSAPGTGEQFF.

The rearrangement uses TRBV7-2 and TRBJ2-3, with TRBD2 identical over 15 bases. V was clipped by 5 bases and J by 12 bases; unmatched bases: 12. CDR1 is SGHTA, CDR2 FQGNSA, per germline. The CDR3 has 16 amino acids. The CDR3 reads CASSLRTSGREGLQYF. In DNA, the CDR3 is TGTGCCAGCAGCCTCAGGACTAGCGGGAGGGAAGGCCTCCAGTATTTT.

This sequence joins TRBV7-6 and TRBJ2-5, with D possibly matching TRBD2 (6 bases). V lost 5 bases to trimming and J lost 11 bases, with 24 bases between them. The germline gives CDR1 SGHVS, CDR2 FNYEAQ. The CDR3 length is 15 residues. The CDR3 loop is CASSPHRDSGREQYF. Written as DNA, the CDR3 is TGTGCCAGCAGCCCGCACCGGGACTCCGGCCGGGAGCAGTACTTC.

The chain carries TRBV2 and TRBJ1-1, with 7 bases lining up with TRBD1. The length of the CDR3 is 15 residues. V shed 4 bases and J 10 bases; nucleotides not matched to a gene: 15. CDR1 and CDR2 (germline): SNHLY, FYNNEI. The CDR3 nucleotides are TGTGCCAGCAGTGTCCAGCAGGGGGGCCGGGAGGGAGCTTTCTTT. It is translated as CASSVQQGGREGAFF.

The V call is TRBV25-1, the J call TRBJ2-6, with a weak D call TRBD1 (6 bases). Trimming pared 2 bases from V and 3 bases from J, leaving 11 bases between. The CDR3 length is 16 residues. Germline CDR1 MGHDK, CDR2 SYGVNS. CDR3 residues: CASSEEGRGGANVLTF. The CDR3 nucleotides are TGTGCCAGCAGTGAAGAGGGCAGGGGTGGGGCCAACGTCCTGACTTTC.

The CDR3 here is CASSRSGVTTNEKLFF. The DNA for the CDR3 is TGTGCCAGCAGTCGGTCAGGGGTAACAACTAATGAAAAACTGTTTTTT. The chain employs TRBV2 and TRBJ1-4, with D possibly TRBD1 on 6 matching bases. The germline gives CDR1 SNHLY, CDR2 FYNNEI. The CDR3 loop spans 16 amino acids. The germline V and J ends were trimmed by 5 bases and 0 bases, with 13 bases remaining between them.

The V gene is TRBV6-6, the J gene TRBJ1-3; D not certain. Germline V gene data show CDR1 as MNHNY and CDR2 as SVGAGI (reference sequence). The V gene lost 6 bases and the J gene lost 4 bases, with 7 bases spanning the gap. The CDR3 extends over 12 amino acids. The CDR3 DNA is TGTGCCAGCAGAGGAGCCGGAAACACCATATATTTT. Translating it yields CASRGAGNTIYF.

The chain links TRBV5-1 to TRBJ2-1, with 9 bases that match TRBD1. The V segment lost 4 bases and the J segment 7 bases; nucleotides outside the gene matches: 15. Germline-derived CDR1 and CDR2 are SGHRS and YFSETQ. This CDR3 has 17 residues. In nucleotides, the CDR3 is TGCGCCAGCAGCGCGAGACGACAGGGGGTAATTTATAATGAGCAGTTCTTC. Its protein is CASSARRQGVIYNEQFF.